The clone carrying this T cell receptor beta chain has ten or more counts. This sample was included in a study of human T cells and chemical hapten exposure. Time point denoted: pre-sensitization, week 0. Treatment: therapeutic diphenylcyclopropenone sensitization with weekly scalp DPC. Trimming removed 4 bases at V and 2 bases at J, with 12 bases between. The CDR3 has 14 amino acids. Germline values: CDR1 MNHNS, CDR2 SASEGT. TCRdb redid the calling of the RACE reads with MiXCR, one entry per CDR3 protein. The sample contains roughly 40,000 distinct CDR3 sequences, 10% of which appear only once. This TCR was recovered from a man younger than 40 with alopecia areata. Some clones in this sample may be carry-over from other donors' samples. The rearrangement uses TRBV6-1 and TRBJ2-7; no clear D gene. The source material was whole blood, sampled in connection with sensitization to the hapten diphenylcyclopropenone (DPC). Written as DNA, the CDR3 is TGTGCCAGCAGTGGCGTGGGTTGGGCCTACGAGCAGTACTTC. Its translation is CASSGVGWAYEQYF.